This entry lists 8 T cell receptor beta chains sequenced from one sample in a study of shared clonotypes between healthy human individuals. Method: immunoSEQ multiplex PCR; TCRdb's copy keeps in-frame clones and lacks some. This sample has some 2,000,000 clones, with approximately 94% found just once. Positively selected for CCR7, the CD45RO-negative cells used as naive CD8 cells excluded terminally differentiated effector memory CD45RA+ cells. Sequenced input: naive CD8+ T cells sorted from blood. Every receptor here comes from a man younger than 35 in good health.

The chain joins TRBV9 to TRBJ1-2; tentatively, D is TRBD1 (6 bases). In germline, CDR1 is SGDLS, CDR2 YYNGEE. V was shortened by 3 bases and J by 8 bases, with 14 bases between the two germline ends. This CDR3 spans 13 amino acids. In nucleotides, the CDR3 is TGTGCCAGCAGCGATCGACGGGGGCACGGCTACACCTTC. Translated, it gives CASSDRRGHGYTF.

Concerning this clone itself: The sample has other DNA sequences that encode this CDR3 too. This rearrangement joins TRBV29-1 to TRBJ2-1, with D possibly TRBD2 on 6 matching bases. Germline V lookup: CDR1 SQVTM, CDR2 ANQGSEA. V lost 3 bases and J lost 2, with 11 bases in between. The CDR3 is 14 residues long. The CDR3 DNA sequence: TGCAGCGTTGAGGGGGGTCGCACCTACAATGAGCAGTTCTTC. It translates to CSVEGGRTYNEQFF.

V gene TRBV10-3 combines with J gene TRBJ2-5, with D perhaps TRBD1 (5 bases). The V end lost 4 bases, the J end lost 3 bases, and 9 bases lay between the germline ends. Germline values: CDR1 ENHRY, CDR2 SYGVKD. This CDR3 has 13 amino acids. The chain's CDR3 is CAISVGREETQYF. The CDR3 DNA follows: TGTGCCATCAGTGTGGGCAGGGAAGAGACCCAGTACTTC.

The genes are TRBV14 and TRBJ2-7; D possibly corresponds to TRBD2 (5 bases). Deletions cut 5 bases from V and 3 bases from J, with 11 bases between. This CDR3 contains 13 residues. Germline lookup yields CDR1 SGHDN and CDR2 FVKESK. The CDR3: CASSGRDHYEQYF. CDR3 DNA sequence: TGTGCCAGCAGCGGACGGGATCACTACGAGCAGTACTTC.

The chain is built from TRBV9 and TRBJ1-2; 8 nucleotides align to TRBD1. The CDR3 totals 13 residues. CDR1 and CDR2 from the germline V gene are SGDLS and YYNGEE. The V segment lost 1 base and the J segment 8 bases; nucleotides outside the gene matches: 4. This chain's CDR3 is CASSVQGAWGYTF. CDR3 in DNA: TGTGCCAGCAGCGTACAGGGGGCCTGGGGCTACACCTTC.

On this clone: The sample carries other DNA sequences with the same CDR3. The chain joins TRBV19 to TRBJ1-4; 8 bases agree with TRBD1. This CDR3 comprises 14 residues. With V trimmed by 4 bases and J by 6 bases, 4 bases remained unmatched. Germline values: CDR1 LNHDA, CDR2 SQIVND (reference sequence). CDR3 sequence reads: CASSRTGLDEKLFF. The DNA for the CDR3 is TGTGCCAGTAGTAGGACAGGGCTAGATGAAAAACTGTTTTTT.

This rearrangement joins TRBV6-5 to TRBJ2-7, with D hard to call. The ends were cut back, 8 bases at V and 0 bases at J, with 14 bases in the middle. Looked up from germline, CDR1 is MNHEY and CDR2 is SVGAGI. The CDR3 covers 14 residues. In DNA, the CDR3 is TGTGCCAGCGGTCAATTCGGCAACTCCTACGAGCAGTACTTC. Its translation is CASGQFGNSYEQYF.

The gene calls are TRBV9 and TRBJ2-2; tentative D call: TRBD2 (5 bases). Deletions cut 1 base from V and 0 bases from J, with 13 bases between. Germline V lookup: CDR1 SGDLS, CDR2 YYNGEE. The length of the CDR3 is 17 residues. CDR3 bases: TGTGCCAGCAGCGTAAGAGTCACGGAGGCGAACACCGGGGAGCTGTTTTTT. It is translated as CASSVRVTEANTGELFF.